The rows below give T cell receptor beta chains drawn from one sample of a study of tumor-infiltrating lymphocytes in primary liver carcinoma. TCRdb re-derived calls from the multiplex PCR reads in MiXCR, one entry per CDR3 protein. The sample includes about 310,000 distinct CDR3 sequences, around three fifths of them seen just once. Source material: peripheral blood. Receptors were obtained from a woman aged 25 to 45 with primary liver carcinoma and hepatitis B virus infection. The CDR3 runs from the conserved cysteine through the conserved F or W. The D gene is left open where the match is weak.

length,V,D,CDR3
14,TRBV7-9,NA,CASSLHSANSPLHF
14,TRBV7-9,NA,CASSLLTTLDTQYF
15,TRBV12-3/TRBV12-4,NA,CASCSTSGRSGELFF
13,TRBV5-6,NA,CASSSFRNTEAFF
16,TRBV7-9,NA,CASSPYTSRANTEAFF
10,TRBV28,NA,CAVGVSPLHF
13,TRBV6-2/TRBV6-3,NA,CASGRENTGELFF
15,TRBV6-6,NA,CASSYGKDRGEKLFF
13,TRBV11-3,NA,CASGSLSYSEQFF
13,TRBV29-1,TRBD2,CSVASGNRWGQYF
12,TRBV12-3/TRBV12-4,NA,CASSRVNYGYTF
16,TRBV19,NA,CASKEWGGLNTGKLFF
12,TRBV12-3/TRBV12-4,NA,CASSYGDTEAFF
14,TRBV6-2/TRBV6-3,TRBD2,CASTLGTSVIMQYF
15,TRBV12-5,NA,CASGPVRGSYNEQFF
14,TRBV30,NA,CAWSLSGPFIEAFF
17,TRBV4-1,TRBD2,CASSQGTSGSGTDTQYF
14,TRBV5-1,NA,CASSEPSETYEQYF
14,TRBV13,NA,CASMSGSSGNTIYF
13,TRBV5-1,NA,CASSLGLQTEAFF
12,TRBV12-3/TRBV12-4,NA,CASGGNTGELFF
13,TRBV12-3/TRBV12-4,NA,CASRRKANSPLHF
14,TRBV6-6,NA,CASSTGHTRNTVYF
13,TRBV4-2,TRBD1,CASRRTGGNEQFF